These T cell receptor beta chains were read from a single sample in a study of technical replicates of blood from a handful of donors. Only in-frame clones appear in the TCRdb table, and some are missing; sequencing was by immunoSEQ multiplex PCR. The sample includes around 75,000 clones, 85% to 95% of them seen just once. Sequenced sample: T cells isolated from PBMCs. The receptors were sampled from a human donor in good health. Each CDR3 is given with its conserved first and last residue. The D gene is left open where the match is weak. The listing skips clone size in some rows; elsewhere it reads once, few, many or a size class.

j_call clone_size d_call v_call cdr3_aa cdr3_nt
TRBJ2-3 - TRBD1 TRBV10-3 CAIRGQSTDTQYF TGTGCCATCAGGGGACAGAGCACAGATACGCAGTATTTT
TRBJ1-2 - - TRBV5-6 CASSLGLPFYGYTF TGTGCCAGCAGCTTGGGGCTCCCTTTCTATGGCTACACCTTC
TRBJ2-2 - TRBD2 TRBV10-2 CAANRGDTGELFF TGCGCCGCCAATCGGGGGGACACCGGGGAGCTGTTTTTT
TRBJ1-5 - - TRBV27 CASREGSNQPQHF TGTGCCAGCAGGGAGGGTAGCAATCAGCCCCAGCATTTT
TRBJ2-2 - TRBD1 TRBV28 CASSLLPTQGAGELFF TGTGCCAGCAGCCTCCTTCCCACCCAGGGGGCCGGGGAGCTGTTTTTT
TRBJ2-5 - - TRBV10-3 CAISESGDSLQETQYF TGTGCCATCAGTGAGTCCGGAGACTCCCTCCAAGAGACCCAGTACTTC
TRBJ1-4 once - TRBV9 CASSVAPATNEKLFF TGTGCCAGCAGCGTAGCCCCCGCAACTAATGAAAAACTGTTTTTT
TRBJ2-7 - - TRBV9 CASSEGGDEQYF TGTGCCAGCAGCGAGGGCGGGGACGAGCAGTACTTC
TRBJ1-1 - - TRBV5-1 CASSLGVLMTEAFF TGCGCCAGCAGCTTAGGGGTTTTAATGACTGAAGCTTTCTTT
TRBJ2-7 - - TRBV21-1 CASSREERSYEQYF TGTGCCAGCAGCCGGGAGGAGAGAAGCTACGAGCAGTACTTC
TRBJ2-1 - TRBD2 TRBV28 CAMSTSGKEQFF TGTGCCATGTCGACTAGCGGGAAAGAGCAGTTCTTC
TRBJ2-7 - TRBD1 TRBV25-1 CASSGQGYEQYF TGTGCCAGCAGTGGACAGGGGTACGAGCAGTACTTC
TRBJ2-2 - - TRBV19 CASTGGLSITGELFF TGTGCCAGTACTGGAGGGCTGTCGATTACCGGGGAGCTGTTTTTT
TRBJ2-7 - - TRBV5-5 CASSSYYEQYF TGTGCCAGCAGCTCCTACTACGAGCAGTACTTC
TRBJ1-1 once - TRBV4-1 CASSQPGDPGNEAFF TGCGCCAGCAGCCAGCCAGGGGATCCGGGAAATGAAGCTTTCTTT
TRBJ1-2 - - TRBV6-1 CASNRILLTFYGYTF TGTGCCAGCAACCGCATCTTACTCACCTTCTATGGCTACACCTTC
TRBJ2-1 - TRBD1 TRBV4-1 CASSLFGTGLFAGTYNEQFF TGCGCCAGCAGCCTCTTCGGGACAGGGCTTTTTGCGGGAACCTACAATGAGCAGTTCTTC
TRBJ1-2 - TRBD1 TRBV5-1 CASSLDRGQGGYTF TGCGCCAGCAGCTTGGATCGGGGACAGGGCGGCTACACCTTC
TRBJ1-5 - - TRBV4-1 CASSQVGQLNQPQHF TGCGCCAGCAGCCAAGTGGGGCAGCTAAATCAGCCCCAGCATTTT
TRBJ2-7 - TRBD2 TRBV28 CASNPSGLGFGEQYF TGTGCCAGCAACCCCTCGGGACTAGGTTTTGGCGAGCAGTACTTC
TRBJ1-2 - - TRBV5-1 CASSLDTYYGYTF TGCGCCAGCAGCTTGGACACCTACTATGGCTACACCTTC
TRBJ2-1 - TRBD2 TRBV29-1 CSVGLAGGTGSYNEQFF TGCAGCGTTGGACTAGCGGGAGGAACGGGCTCCTACAATGAGCAGTTCTTC
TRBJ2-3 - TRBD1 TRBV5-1 CASSPGQGKDTQYF TGCGCCAGCAGCCCTGGACAGGGTAAAGATACGCAGTATTTT
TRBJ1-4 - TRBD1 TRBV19 CASSDRGTNEKLFF TGTGCCAGTAGTGACAGGGGAACAAATGAAAAACTGTTTTTT
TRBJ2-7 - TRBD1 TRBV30 CAWSVPGWLGQATYEQYF TGTGCCTGGAGTGTACCGGGGTGGCTAGGACAGGCGACCTACGAGCAGTACTTC
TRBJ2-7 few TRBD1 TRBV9 CASSVDSRQGSYEQYF TGTGCCAGCAGCGTAGATTCGAGACAGGGCAGCTACGAGCAGTACTTC
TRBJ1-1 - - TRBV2 CASRGGIEAFF TGTGCCAGCAGGGGGGGGATTGAAGCTTTCTTT
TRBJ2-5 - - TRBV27 CASRLKPGRGYQETQYF TGTGCCAGCCGGCTCAAGCCGGGGAGGGGGTACCAAGAGACCCAGTACTTC
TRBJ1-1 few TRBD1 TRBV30 CAWSAPWDSLNTEAFF TGTGCCTGGAGTGCTCCGTGGGACAGTCTGAACACTGAAGCTTTCTTT
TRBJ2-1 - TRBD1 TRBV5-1 CASSPRTGGSEQFF TGCGCCAGCAGTCCCAGGACAGGGGGAAGTGAGCAGTTCTTC
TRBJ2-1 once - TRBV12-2 CASRPRTGWQFF TGTGCAAGTCGCCCCCGGACGGGGTGGCAGTTCTTC
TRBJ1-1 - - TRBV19 CASSAGVGYTEAFF TGTGCCAGTAGTGCGGGGGTTGGGTACACTGAAGCTTTCTTT
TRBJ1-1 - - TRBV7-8 CASSVYGQVINTEAFF TGTGCCAGCAGCGTCTACGGACAAGTAATTAACACTGAAGCTTTCTTT
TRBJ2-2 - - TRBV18 CASSPGRTGELFF TGTGCCAGCTCACCCGGCAGGACCGGGGAGCTGTTTTTT
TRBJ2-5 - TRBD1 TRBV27 CASSLRDRATETQYF TGTGCCAGCAGTCTCCGGGACAGGGCCACAGAGACCCAGTACTTC
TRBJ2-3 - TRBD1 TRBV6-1 CASSTGTGSTDTQYF TGTGCCAGCAGCACCGGGACAGGGAGCACAGATACGCAGTATTTT
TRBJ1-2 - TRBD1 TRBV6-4 CASSDGQAGNGYTF TGTGCCAGCAGTGACGGACAGGCGGGGAATGGCTACACCTTC
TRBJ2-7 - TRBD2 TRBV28 CASSLAGGEQYF TGTGCCAGCAGTCTAGCGGGAGGCGAGCAGTACTTC
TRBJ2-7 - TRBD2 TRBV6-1 CASRLAGLYEQYF TGTGCCAGCCGACTAGCGGGCCTCTACGAGCAGTACTTC
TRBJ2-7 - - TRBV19 CASSVGLNYEQYF TGTGCCAGTAGTGTGGGACTGAACTACGAGCAGTACTTC
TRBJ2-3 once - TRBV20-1 CSARLANTQYF TGCAGTGCTAGGTTAGCAAATACGCAGTATTTT
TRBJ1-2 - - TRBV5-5 CASSSAQGAAGYTF TGTGCCAGCAGCTCAGCCCAGGGCGCGGCTGGCTACACCTTC
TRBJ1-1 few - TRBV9 CASSPLGGSGTEAFF TGTGCCAGCAGCCCCTTAGGCGGCAGTGGCACTGAAGCTTTCTTT
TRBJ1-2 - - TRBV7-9 CASSVSGDVNYGYTF TGTGCCAGCAGCGTGTCAGGGGACGTTAACTATGGCTACACCTTC
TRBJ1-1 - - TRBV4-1 CASSQDGGGLTEAFF TGCGCCAGCAGCCAAGACGGGGGAGGGCTCACTGAAGCTTTCTTT
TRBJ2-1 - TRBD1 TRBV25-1 CASSGSDRGRLNEQFF TGTGCCAGCAGTGGATCGGACAGGGGGCGTTTAAATGAGCAGTTCTTC
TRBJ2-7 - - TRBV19 CASSNLQGRYEQYF TGTGCCAGTAGCAATCTACAGGGCAGGTACGAGCAGTACTTC
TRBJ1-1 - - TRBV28 CASRLKGEDTEAFF TGTGCCAGCAGGTTAAAGGGGGAAGACACTGAAGCTTTCTTT
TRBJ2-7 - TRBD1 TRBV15 CATSSSRTGGYEQYF TGTGCCACCAGCAGCTCTAGGACAGGGGGCTACGAGCAGTACTTC
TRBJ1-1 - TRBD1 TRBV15 CATSSRDRGAEAFF TGTGCCACCAGCAGCCGGGACAGGGGGGCTGAAGCTTTCTTT
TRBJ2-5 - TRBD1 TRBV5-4 CASRYQTGWQETQYF TGTGCCAGCAGATACCAGACAGGGTGGCAAGAGACCCAGTACTTC
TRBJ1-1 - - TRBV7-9 CASSLGTDEAFF TGTGCCAGCAGCTTAGGGACAGATGAAGCTTTCTTT
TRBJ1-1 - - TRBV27 CASSLSTEPIMNTEAFF TGTGCCAGCAGTTTATCGACAGAACCTATTATGAACACTGAAGCTTTCTTT
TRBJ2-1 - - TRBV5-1 CASSFNGLSNEQFF TGCGCCAGCAGCTTCAACGGACTAAGCAATGAGCAGTTCTTC